This TCR beta chain was obtained from a study of T-cell memory formation after mild COVID-19 (dated by TCRdb to about 2021). Regarding the research as a whole: TCR sequence clusters from the two donors were found to be largely donor specific. In a couple of donors, T-cell clones that expanded and contracted after mild COVID-19 were tracked by sequencing TCRalpha and TCRbeta repertoires over time. Two young, previously healthy adult volunteers, one female and one male, were included in the cohort. What the authors observed across the whole study: The second-wave clones that peaked on day 37 were not confirmed to be SARS-CoV-2 specific. Clones contracting from day 15 to 85 had balanced CD4/CD8 phenotypes, while a second wave expanding from day 15 to 37 was biased towards CD4+. The detection of some responding clones in pre-infection memory suggests that pre-existing cross-reactive memory T cells joined the SARS-CoV-2 response. Contracting CD4+ clones appeared mostly in the CM and EM memory subsets, whereas CD8+ clones were enriched in EMRA. The study included only a couple of mild cases, and larger cohorts that include severe cases with pre-infection samples were judged to be necessary.

Data came from an Illumina NovaSeq 6000. TCRalpha and TCRbeta cDNA libraries were constructed by 5'RACE with constant-segment primers, with sample barcodes and unique molecular identifiers being introduced. RNA was extracted from every sample with Trizol reagent. The libraries were amplified in two PCR steps, and the second step added a second sample barcode and Illumina TruSeq adapters. Sequencing of libraries was performed on an Illumina NovaSeq with 2 x 150 bp paired-end reads. The authors processed their data as follows. Reads were demultiplexed and collapsed into UMI-guided consensus sequences with migec v1.2.7. Using mixcr v2.1.11, UMI consensuses were aligned to TRA and TRB V and J templates and then assembled into clonotypes. Expanded or contracted clonotypes were those called significant by both edgeR and NoisET, with noise models trained on biological replicates. For edgeR calls, a false discovery rate-adjusted p below 0.01 and a log2 fold-change threshold of 1 were applied. As an exploratory analysis of dynamics, max-normalized trajectories of the 1000 most abundant clonotypes were examined with PCA combined with hierarchical clustering. Separately sequenced CD4+ and CD8+ repertoires were used to assign the CD4 or CD8 phenotype of responding clones. The public sequencing data were trimmed at Q25 with fastp and processed into clonotypes with MiXCR by TCRdb, which kept only in-frame beta chains. Rows with one shared CDR3 protein collapse into an entry with the most common genes and DNA. The V and J calls, along with clone size, are taken from TCRdb and not from the paper's own processing. The sample has roughly 610,000 distinct CDR3 sequences on record, approximately 15% of them singletons. The ten most abundant clones make up roughly 7.7% of the sample.

PBMCs were isolated by Ficoll-Paque density gradient centrifugation. V lost 0 bases and J lost 7 bases, and the count of bases not matched to a germline gene is 7. The CDR3 goes from the cysteine to the phenylalanine over 16 residues. This entry keeps only the CDR3 DNA: 48 bases, framed from base 1. CDR1 SGHTA and CDR2 FQGTGA are derived from the germline V gene. Points on this clonotype: Its specific antigen is unknown. Base qualities are not provided; no much larger clone lies one nucleotide away.

The chain is made from TRBV7-3 and TRBJ2-1; the central 9 bases match TRBD1. The sequenced material came from PBMCs or a T cell subset sorted from them (not recorded which). The sequence derives from an adult woman who had mild COVID-19 (a few samples of this study predate the infection). The sample titles of this study are shuffled in the database, so cell type and time point are left out; the donor was told from shared clones. The CDR3: CASSLTVPGQGNEQFF. The base sequence is TGTGCCAGCAGCTTAACCGTCCCGGGACAGGGAAATGAGCAGTTCTTC.